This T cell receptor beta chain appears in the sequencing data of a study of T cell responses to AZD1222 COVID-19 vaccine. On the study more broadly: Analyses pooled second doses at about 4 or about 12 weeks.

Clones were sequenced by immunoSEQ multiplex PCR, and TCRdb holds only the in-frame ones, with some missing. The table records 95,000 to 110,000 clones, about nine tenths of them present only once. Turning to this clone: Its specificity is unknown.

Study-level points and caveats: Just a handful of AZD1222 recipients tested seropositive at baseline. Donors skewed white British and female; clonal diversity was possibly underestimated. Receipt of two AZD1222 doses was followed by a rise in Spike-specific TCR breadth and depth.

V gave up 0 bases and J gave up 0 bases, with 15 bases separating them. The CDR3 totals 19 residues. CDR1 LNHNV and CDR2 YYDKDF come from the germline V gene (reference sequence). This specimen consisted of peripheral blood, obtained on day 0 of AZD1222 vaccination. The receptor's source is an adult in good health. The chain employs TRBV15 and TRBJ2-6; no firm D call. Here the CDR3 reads CATSRESPNWGSGANVLTF. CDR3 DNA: TGTGCCACCAGCAGAGAGAGCCCAAATTGGGGCTCTGGGGCCAACGTCCTGACTTTC.